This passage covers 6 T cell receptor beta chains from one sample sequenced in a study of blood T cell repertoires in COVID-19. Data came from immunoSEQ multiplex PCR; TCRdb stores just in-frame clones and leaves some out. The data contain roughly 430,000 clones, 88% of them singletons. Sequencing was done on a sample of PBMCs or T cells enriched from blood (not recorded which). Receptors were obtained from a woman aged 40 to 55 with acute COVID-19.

This CDR3 reads CASSFTGATGELFF. DNA for the CDR3: TGTGCCAGCAGCTTCACAGGGGCGACCGGGGAGCTGTTTTTT. The chain couples TRBV7-2 to TRBJ2-2; 7 nucleotides match TRBD1. CDR1 is SGHTA, CDR2 FQGNSA, per germline. The CDR3 covers 14 residues. V shed 3 bases, J shed 5 bases, and the junction held 3 bases outside the gene matches.

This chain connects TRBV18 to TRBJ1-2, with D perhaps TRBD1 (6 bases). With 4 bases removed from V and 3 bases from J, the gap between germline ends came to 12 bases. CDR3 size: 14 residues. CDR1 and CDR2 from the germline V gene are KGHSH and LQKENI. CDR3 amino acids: CASSQYRDYYGYTF. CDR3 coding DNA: TGTGCCAGCTCACAATACAGGGATTACTATGGCTACACCTTC.

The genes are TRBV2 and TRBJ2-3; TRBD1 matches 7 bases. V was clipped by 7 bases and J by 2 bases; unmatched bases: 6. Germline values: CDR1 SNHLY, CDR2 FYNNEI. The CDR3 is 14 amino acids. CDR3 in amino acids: CASIKGQTTDTQYF. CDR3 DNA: TGTGCCAGCATAAAGGGACAGACCACAGATACGCAGTATTTT.

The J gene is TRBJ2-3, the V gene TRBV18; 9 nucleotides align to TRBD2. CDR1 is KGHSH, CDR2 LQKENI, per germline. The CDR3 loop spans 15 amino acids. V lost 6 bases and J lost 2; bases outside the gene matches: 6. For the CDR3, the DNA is TGTGCCAGCTCCCGCCCTAGCGGGACCACAGATACGCAGTATTTT. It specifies CASSRPSGTTDTQYF.

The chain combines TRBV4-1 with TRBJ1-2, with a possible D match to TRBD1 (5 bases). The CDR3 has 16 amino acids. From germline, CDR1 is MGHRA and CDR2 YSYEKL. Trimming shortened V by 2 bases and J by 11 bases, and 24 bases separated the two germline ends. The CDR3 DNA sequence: TGCGCCAGCAGCCAATTGTCGTTTTCAAGGCAGGGAGGATACACCTTC. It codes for CASSQLSFSRQGGYTF.

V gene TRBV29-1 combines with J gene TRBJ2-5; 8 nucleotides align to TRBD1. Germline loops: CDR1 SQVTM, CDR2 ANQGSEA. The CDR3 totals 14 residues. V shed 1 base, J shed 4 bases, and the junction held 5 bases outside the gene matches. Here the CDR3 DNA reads TGCAGCGTTGAAGGCCAGGGGGCAAGAGAGACCCAGTACTTC. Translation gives CSVEGQGARETQYF. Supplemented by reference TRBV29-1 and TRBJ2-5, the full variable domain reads SAVISQKPSRDICQRGTSLTIQCQVDSQVTMMFWYRQQPGQSLTLIATANQGSEATYESGFVIDKFPISRPNLTFSTLTVSNMSPEDSSIYLCSVEGQGARETQYFGPGTRLLVL.